By its share, the clone carrying this T cell receptor beta chain is medium-sized (0.01 to 0.1%). Its antigen is not identified. A universal primer site came from template switching; cDNA carried unique molecular identifiers. TCRdb reprocessed the 5' RACE reads via MiXCR and lists one record per CDR3 protein. The data hold approximately 300,000 distinct CDR3 sequences, with 9.5% observed a single time. V was pared by 0 bases and J by 1 base, with 7 bases between. Per germline, CDR1 KGHSH and CDR2 LQKENI. The CDR3 length is 14 residues. The sample originates from a study of identical twins. General study results and limits: Models predicted too little out-of-frame TCR alpha sharing in monozygotic twins.

The sample was also reused in another study, on yellow fever vaccine responses in identical twins.

The sequenced sample was CD8+ T cells sorted from blood. This receptor was identified in a woman aged 18-30 years in good health. The chain is built from TRBV18 and TRBJ2-7; no clear D gene. The CDR3 here is CASSPPWDSYEQYF. CDR3 bases: TGTGCCAGCTCACCACCGTGGGATTCCTACGAGCAGTACTTC.